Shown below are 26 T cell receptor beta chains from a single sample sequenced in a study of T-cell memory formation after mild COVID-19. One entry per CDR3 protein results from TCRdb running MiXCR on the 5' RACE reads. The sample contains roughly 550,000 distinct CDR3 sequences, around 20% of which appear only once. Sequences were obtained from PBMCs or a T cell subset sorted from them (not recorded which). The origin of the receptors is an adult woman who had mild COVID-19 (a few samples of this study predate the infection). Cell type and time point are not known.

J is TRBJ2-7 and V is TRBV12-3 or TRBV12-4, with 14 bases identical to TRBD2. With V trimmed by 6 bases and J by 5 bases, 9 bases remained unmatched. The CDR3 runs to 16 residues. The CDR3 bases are TGTGCCAGCAGCCCGGGACTAGCGGGAGCGCCCGACGAGCAGTACTTC. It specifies CASSPGLAGAPDEQYF.

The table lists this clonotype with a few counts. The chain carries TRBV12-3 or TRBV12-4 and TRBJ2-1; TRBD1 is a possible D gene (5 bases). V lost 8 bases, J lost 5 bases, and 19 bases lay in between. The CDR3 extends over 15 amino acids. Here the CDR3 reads CASSSEWGIDNEQFF. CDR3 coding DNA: TGTGCCAGCTCCTCAGAATGGGGCATCGACAATGAGCAGTTCTTC.

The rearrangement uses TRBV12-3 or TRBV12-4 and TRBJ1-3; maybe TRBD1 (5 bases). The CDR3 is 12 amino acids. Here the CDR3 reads CAGRGNGNTIYF. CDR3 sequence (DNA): TGTGCAGGGAGGGGAAACGGAAACACCATATATTTT.

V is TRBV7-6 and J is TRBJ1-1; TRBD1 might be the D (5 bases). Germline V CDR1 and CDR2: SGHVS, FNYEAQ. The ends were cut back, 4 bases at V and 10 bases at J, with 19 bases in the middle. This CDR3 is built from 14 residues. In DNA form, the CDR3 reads TGTGCCAGCAGCTCCTCCGGGACTGTCGTGGGAGCTTTCTTT. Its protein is CASSSSGTVVGAFF.

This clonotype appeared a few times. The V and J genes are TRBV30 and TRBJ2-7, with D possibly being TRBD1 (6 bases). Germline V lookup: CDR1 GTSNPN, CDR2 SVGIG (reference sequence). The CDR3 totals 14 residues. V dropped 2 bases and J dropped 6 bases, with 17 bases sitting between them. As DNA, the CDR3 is TGTGCCTGGAGTCTGGTTAGGGACAAAGCCGAGCAGTACTTC. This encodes CAWSLVRDKAEQYF.

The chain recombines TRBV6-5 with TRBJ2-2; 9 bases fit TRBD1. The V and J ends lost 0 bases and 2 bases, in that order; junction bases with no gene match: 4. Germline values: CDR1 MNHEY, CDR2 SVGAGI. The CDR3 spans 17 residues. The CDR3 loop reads CASSYSGTGFNTGELFF. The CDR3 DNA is TGTGCCAGCAGTTACTCGGGGACAGGGTTTAACACCGGGGAGCTGTTTTTT.

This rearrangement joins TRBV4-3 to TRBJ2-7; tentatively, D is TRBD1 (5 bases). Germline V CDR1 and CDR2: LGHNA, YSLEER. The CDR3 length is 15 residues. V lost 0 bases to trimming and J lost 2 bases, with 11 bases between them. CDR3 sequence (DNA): TGCGCCAGCAGCCAAGATCGACAGCCAGCCTACGAGCAGTACTTC. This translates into CASSQDRQPAYEQYF.

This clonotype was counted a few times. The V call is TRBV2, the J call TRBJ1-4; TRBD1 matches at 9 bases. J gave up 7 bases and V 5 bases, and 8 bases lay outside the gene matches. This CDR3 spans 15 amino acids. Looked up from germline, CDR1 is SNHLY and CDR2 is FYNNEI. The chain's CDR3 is CASSRGTGKTEKLFF. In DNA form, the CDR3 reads TGTGCCAGCAGTAGAGGGACAGGGAAGACTGAAAAACTGTTTTTT. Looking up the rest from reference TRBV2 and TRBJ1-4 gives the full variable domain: EPEVTQTPSHQVTQMGQEVILRCVPISNHLYFYWYRQILGQKVEFLVSFYNNEISEKSEIFDDQFSVERPDGSNFTLKIRSTKLEDSAMYFCASSRGTGKTEKLFFGSGTQLSVL.

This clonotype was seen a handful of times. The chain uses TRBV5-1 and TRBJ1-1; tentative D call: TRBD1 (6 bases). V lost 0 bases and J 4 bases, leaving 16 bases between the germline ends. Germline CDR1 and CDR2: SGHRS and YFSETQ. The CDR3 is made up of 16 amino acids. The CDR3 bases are TGCGCCAGCAGCTTGGATACGGTACCAGGGGCCACTGAAGCTTTCTTT. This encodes CASSLDTVPGATEAFF.

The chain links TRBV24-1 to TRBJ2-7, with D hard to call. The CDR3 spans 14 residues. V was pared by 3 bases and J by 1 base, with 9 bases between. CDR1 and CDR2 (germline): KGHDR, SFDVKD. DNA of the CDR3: TGTGCCACCAGTGATGGCTCAGGATCCTACGAGCAGTACTTC. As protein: CATSDGSGSYEQYF.

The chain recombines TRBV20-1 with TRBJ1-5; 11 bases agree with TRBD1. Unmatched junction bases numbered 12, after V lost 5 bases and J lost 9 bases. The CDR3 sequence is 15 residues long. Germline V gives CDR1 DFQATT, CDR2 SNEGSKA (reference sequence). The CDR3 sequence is CSAPWTGGELRPQHF. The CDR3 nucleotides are TGCAGTGCTCCATGGACAGGGGGCGAGTTACGGCCCCAGCATTTT.

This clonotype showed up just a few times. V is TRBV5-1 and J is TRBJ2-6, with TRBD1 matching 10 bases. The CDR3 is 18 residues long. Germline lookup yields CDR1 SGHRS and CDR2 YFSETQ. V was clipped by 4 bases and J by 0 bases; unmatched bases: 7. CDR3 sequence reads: CASSPRTGGDSGANVLTF. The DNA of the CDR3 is TGCGCCAGCAGCCCCAGGACAGGGGGGGACTCTGGGGCCAACGTCCTGACTTTC. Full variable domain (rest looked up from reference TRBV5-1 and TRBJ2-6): KAGVTQTPRYLIKTRGQQVTLSCSPISGHRSVSWYQQTPGQGLQFLFEYFSETQRNKGNFPGRFSGRQFSNSRSEMNVSTLELGDSALYLCASSPRTGGDSGANVLTFGAGSRLTVL.

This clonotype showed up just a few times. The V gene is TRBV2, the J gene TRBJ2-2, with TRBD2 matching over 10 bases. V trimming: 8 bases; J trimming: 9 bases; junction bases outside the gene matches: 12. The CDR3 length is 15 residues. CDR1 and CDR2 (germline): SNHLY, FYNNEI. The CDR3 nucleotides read TGTGCCAGCTCGCGGTTCAAGCGGGAGGGCCGGGAGCTGTTTTTT. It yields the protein CASSRFKREGRELFF.

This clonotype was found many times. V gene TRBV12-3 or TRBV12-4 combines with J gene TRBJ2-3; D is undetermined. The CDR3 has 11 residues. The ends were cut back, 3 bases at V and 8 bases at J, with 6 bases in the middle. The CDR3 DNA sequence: TGTGCCAGCAGTTTTACCGGTACGCAGTATTTT. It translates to CASSFTGTQYF.

CDR3 region: CASRFRDEQFF. The CDR3 bases are TGTGCCAGCCGATTTAGGGATGAGCAGTTCTTC. V usage is TRBV6-5 and J usage is TRBJ2-1; D is unresolved. V was pared by 8 bases and J by 8 bases, with 10 bases between. The CDR3 has 11 residues. The germline V gene encodes CDR1 MNHEY and CDR2 SVGAGI.

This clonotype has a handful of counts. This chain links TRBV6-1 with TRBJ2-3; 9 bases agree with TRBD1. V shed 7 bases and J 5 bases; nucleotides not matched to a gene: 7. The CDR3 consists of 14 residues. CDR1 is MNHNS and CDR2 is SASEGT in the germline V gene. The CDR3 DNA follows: TGTGCCAGCATCCTACAGGGGGCAGGAGATACGCAGTATTTT. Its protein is CASILQGAGDTQYF.

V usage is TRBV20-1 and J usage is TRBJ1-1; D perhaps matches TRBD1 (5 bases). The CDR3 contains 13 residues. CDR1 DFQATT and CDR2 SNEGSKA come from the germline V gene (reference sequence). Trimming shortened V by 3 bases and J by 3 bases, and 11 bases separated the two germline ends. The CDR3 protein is CSARGLRDTEAFF. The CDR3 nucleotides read TGCAGTGCTAGGGGGCTAAGGGACACTGAAGCTTTCTTT.

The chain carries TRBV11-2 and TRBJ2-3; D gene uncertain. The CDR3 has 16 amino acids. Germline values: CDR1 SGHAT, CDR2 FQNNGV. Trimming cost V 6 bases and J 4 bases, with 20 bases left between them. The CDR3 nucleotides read TGTGCCAGCAGGCCGGTTGGCCAGGCTTCGGCAGATACGCAGTATTTT. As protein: CASRPVGQASADTQYF.

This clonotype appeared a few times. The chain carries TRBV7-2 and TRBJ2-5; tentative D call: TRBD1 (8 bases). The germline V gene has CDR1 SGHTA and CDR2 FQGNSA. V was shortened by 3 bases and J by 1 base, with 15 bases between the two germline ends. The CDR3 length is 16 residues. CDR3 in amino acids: CASSFGQGGSQETQYF. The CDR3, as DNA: TGTGCCAGCAGCTTTGGACAGGGAGGGAGCCAAGAGACCCAGTACTTC.

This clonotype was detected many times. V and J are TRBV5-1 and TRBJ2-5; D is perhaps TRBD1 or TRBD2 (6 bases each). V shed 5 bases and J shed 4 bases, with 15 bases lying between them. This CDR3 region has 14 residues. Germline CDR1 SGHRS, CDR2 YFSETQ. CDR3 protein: CASSSTGGPETQYF. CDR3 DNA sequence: TGCGCCAGCAGTTCTACTGGGGGGCCAGAGACCCAGTACTTC. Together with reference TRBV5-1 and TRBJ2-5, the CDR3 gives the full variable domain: KAGVTQTPRYLIKTRGQQVTLSCSPISGHRSVSWYQQTPGQGLQFLFEYFSETQRNKGNFPGRFSGRQFSNSRSEMNVSTLELGDSALYLCASSSTGGPETQYFGPGTRLLVL.

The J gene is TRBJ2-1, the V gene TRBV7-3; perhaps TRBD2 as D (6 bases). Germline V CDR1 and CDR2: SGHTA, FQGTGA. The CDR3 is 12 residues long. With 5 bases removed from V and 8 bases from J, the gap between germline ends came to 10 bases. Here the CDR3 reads CASSGPGDEQFF. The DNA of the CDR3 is TGTGCCAGCAGCGGACCGGGAGATGAGCAGTTCTTC.

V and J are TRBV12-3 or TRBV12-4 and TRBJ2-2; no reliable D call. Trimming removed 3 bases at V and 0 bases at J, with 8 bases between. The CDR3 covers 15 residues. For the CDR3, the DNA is TGTGCCAGCAGTTTTCAGCCCGCGAACACCGGGGAGCTGTTTTTT. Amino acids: CASSFQPANTGELFF.

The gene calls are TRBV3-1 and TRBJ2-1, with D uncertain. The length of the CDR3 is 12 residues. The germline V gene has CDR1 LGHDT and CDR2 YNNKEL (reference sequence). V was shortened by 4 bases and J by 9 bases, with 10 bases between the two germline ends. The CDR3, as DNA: TGTGCCAGCAGCCCGCTTAGCAGTGAGCAGTTCTTC. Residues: CASSPLSSEQFF.

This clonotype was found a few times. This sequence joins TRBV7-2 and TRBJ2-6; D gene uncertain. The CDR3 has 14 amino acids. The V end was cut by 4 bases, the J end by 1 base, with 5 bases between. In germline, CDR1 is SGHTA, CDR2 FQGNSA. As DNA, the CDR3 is TGTGCCAGCAGCTCGACATCTGGGGCCAACGTCCTGACTTTC. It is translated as CASSSTSGANVLTF.

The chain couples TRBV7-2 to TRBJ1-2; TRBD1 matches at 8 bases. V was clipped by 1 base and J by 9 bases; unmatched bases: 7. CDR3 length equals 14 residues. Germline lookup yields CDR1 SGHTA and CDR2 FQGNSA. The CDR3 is CASSLGGTGRSYTF. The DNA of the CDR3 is TGTGCCAGCAGCTTAGGGGGGACAGGAAGGAGCTACACCTTC. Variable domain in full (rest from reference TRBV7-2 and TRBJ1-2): GAGVSQSPSNKVTEKGKDVELRCDPISGHTALYWYRQSLGQGLEFLIYFQGNSAPDKSGLPSDRFSAERTGGSVSTLTIQRTQQEDSAVYLCASSLGGTGRSYTFGSGTRLTVV.

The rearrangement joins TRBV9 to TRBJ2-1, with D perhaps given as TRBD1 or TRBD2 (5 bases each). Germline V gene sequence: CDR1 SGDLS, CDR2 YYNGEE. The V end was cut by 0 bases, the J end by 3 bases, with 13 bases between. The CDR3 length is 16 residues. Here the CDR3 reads CASSVERGGSYNEQFF. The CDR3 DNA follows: TGTGCCAGCAGCGTAGAGAGGGGTGGAAGCTACAATGAGCAGTTCTTC.